A single sample is the source of the 19 T cell receptor beta chains below, sequenced in a study of cytomegalovirus exposure and HLA in healthy donors. Primers included in the PCR were 60 Vbeta and 13 Jbeta primers. Only in-frame clones appear in the TCRdb table, and some are missing; sequencing was by immunoSEQ multiplex PCR. The ten top clones account for 3% to 4.5%, within a sample of more than 90,000 clones. What was sequenced was PBMCs. The receptors stem from a man younger than 45 in good health and CMV-seronegative.

The chain recombines TRBV11-2 with TRBJ2-7, with 7 bases fitting TRBD1. This CDR3 contains 14 residues. The germline CDR1 and CDR2 sequences are SGHAT and FQNNGV. The V and J ends lost 4 bases and 1 base, in that order; junction bases with no gene match: 4. For the CDR3, the DNA is TGTGCCAGCAGCTCTCCCAGGGGGTCCTACGAGCAGTACTTC. Translation gives CASSSPRGSYEQYF.

The rearrangement joins TRBV14 to TRBJ2-7; D gene unclear. V gave up 4 bases and J gave up 6 bases, with 10 bases separating them. Germline CDR1 is SGHDN and CDR2 is FVKESK. This CDR3 contains 12 residues. This chain's CDR3 is CASSLFPLEQYF. As DNA, the CDR3 is TGTGCCAGCAGCCTTTTCCCCCTCGAGCAGTACTTC.

Written as DNA, the CDR3 is TGTGCCAGCAGCCTTAGGAACGGACTGGTGCCCCTCCACTTT. Its protein product is CASSLRNGLVPLHF. This chain links TRBV7-2 with TRBJ1-6, with D unclear. V shed 5 bases and J shed 13 bases, with 18 bases lying between them. The CDR3 spans 14 residues. Germline lookup yields CDR1 SGHTA and CDR2 FQGNSA.

The chain carries TRBV15 and TRBJ2-1; tentatively, D is TRBD2 (6 bases). This CDR3 comprises 20 residues. Germline loops: CDR1 LNHNV, CDR2 YYDKDF (reference sequence). V lost 0 bases, J lost 0 bases, and 21 bases lay in between. CDR3 residues: CATSRDWRGRHTSSYNEQFF. CDR3 nucleotides: TGTGCCACCAGCAGAGATTGGCGGGGAAGGCATACGAGCTCCTACAATGAGCAGTTCTTC.

The V gene is TRBV30, the J gene TRBJ1-5; 7 bases fit TRBD1. The germline gives CDR1 GTSNPN, CDR2 SVGIG (reference sequence). V lost 4 bases and J lost 7; bases outside the gene matches: 4. There are 12 residues in the CDR3. The CDR3 sequence is CAWNGDSQPQHF. The CDR3 nucleotides are TGTGCCTGGAACGGGGACAGCCAGCCCCAGCATTTT.

The rearrangement links TRBV28 to TRBJ1-5; 7 bases are shared with TRBD1. This CDR3 has 15 amino acids. The junction had 6 bases not matched to a gene; V was cut back by 3 bases and J by 4 bases. Per the germline V gene, CDR1 is MDHEN and CDR2 is SYDVKM. In DNA form, the CDR3 reads TGTGCCAGCAGTTTCAGGGGGGTGGCTAATCAGCCCCAGCATTTT. It translates to CASSFRGVANQPQHF.

This chain links TRBV7-7 with TRBJ2-3; D perhaps matches TRBD1 (6 bases). Germline loops: CDR1 SSHAT, CDR2 FNYEAQ (reference sequence). V lost 5 bases and J lost 1, with 16 bases in between. This CDR3 contains 16 residues. CDR3 nucleotide sequence: TGTGCCAGCAGCGCACACAGGGTTTCGGGCACAGATACGCAGTATTTT. Translating it yields CASSAHRVSGTDTQYF.

V usage is TRBV29-1 and J usage is TRBJ1-2, with a weak D call TRBD1 (5 bases). Trimming removed 6 bases at V and 4 bases at J, with 9 bases between. Germline CDR1 and CDR2: SQVTM and ANQGSEA. The CDR3 sequence is 11 residues long. For the CDR3, the DNA is TGCAGCGTAGACAGTGGCTATGGCTACACCTTC. Residues: CSVDSGYGYTF.

CDR3 sequence: CASSLNPGLEKLFF. The CDR3 DNA reads as TGTGCCAGCAGTTTAAACCCAGGACTTGAAAAACTGTTTTTT. The chain couples TRBV6-6 to TRBJ1-4; unclear D gene. Per germline, CDR1 MNHNY and CDR2 SVGAGI (reference sequence). This CDR3 region has 14 residues. The V end lost 4 bases, the J end lost 7 bases, and 13 bases lay between the germline ends.

This chain links TRBV19 with TRBJ2-2; perhaps TRBD1 as D (5 bases). V lost 1 base and J 4 bases, leaving 10 bases between the germline ends. The CDR3 contains 15 residues. In germline, CDR1 is LNHDA, CDR2 SQIVND (reference sequence). The CDR3 DNA sequence: TGTGCCAGTAGTATAGGTTACAGGTCCACCGGGGAGCTGTTTTTT. This sequence encodes CASSIGYRSTGELFF. Full variable domain (outside the CDR3, taken from reference TRBV19 and TRBJ2-2): DGGITQSPKYLFRKEGQNVTLSCEQNLNHDAMYWYRQDPGQGLRLIYYSQIVNDFQKGDIAEGYSVSREKKESFPLTVTSAQKNPTAFYLCASSIGYRSTGELFFGEGSRLTVL.

This chain joins TRBV5-4 and TRBJ1-6, with D maybe TRBD1 (5 bases). CDR3 length: 15 residues. In germline, CDR1 is SGHNT, CDR2 YYREEE (reference sequence). Deletions cut 4 bases from V and 9 bases from J, with 17 bases between. CDR3 protein: CASSPQERGGSPLHF. CDR3 coding DNA: TGTGCCAGCAGCCCTCAGGAACGGGGGGGTTCACCCCTCCACTTT.

CDR3 nucleotides: TGTGCCAGCTCACCTCTCGAGGGGGGGCACGAGCAGTACTTC. Amino acids: CASSPLEGGHEQYF. The chain uses TRBV18 and TRBJ2-5; weak D call: TRBD2 (7 bases). Near its end, the DNA agrees better with TRBJ2-7, so the J call may be wrong. Germline V CDR1 and CDR2: KGHSH, LQKENI. There are 14 residues in the CDR3.

J is TRBJ1-2 and V is TRBV21-1. TRBV21-1 is a pseudogene segment. This CDR3 region has 14 residues. CDR3 loop: CASSPPSGGHGYTF. DNA for the CDR3: TGTGCCAGCAGCCCCCCGTCGGGGGGGCATGGCTACACCTTC.

V gene TRBV2 combines with J gene TRBJ1-1, with D possibly being TRBD1 (6 bases). CDR1 is SNHLY and CDR2 is FYNNEI in the germline V gene. Trimming pared 8 bases from V and 1 base from J, leaving 14 bases between. The CDR3 has 14 residues. The CDR3 DNA follows: TGTGCCAGCCAAACGTGGACAGCGAACACTGAAGCTTTCTTT. Its protein is CASQTWTANTEAFF.

The rearrangement uses TRBV14 and TRBJ2-5; possible D gene TRBD1, 6 bases. Trimming cost V 6 bases and J 2 bases, with 25 bases left between them. The germline CDR1 and CDR2 sequences are SGHDN and FVKESK. CDR3 length equals 18 residues. CDR3 protein: CASSHMQPYRDKQETQYF. CDR3 DNA: TGTGCCAGCAGTCACATGCAACCTTACCGGGACAAACAAGAGACCCAGTACTTC.

V usage is TRBV30 and J usage is TRBJ2-7; no firm D call. Germline lookup yields CDR1 GTSNPN and CDR2 SVGIG (reference sequence). This CDR3 spans 14 amino acids. V lost 2 bases to trimming and J lost 2 bases, with 13 bases between them. CDR3 DNA: TGTGCCTGGAGTTCTATTTACCGAGCCTACGAGCAGTACTTC. It encodes CAWSSIYRAYEQYF.

This chain joins TRBV5-4 and TRBJ1-3; TRBD1 matches at 7 bases. Germline CDR1 reads SGHNT; CDR2 reads YYREEE (reference sequence). The V segment lost 4 bases and the J segment 5 bases; nucleotides outside the gene matches: 9. The CDR3 runs to 15 residues. CDR3 coding DNA: TGTGCCAGCAGCACGCCGACAGGGAGTAGAAACACCATATATTTT. Its protein is CASSTPTGSRNTIYF.

The V gene is TRBV13, the J gene TRBJ1-1; TRBD1 might be the D (6 bases). The V end was cut by 8 bases, the J end by 2 bases, with 15 bases between. This CDR3 spans 14 amino acids. The V gene's germline CDR1 is PRHDT and CDR2 FYEKMQ (reference sequence). Here the CDR3 DNA reads TGTGCCAGCCGGACCACAGGGATTAACACTGAAGCTTTCTTT. It yields the protein CASRTTGINTEAFF.

This sequence joins TRBV2 and TRBJ2-5, with 8 bases identical to TRBD2. The ends lost 2 bases at V and 5 bases at J; junction bases unmatched: 7. CDR1 and CDR2 from the germline V gene are SNHLY and FYNNEI. This CDR3 region has 15 residues. The CDR3 coding sequence is TGTGCCAGCAGTGAACGCGGGGGGCCTACCGAGACCCAGTACTTC. Translated: CASSERGGPTETQYF.